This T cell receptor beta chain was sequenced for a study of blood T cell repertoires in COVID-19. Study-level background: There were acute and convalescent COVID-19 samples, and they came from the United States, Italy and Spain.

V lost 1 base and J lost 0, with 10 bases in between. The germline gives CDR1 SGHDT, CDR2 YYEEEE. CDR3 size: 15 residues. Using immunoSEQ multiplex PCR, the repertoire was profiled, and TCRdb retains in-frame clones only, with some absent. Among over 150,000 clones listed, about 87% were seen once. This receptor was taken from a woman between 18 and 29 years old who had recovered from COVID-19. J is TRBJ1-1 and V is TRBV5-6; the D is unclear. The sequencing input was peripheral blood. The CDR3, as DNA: TGTGCCAGCAGCTTGACAGTAACCATGAACACTGAAGCTTTCTTT. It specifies CASSLTVTMNTEAFF.